Detailed here is one TCR beta chain. This clonotype has a count of ten or more. Its antigen is still unknown. At one end the junction does not follow the germline gene, possibly because of a read error. The sample is drawn from a study of regulatory T cells in long-lasting Graves disease (dated by TCRdb to about 2021). With regard to the full study: Persistent Graves' disease was defined as persistently positive TSH receptor autoantibodies together with antithyroid drug treatment for over 5 years. The study took place in China and was registered as a clinical trial. Patients with persistent Graves' disease were compared with patients with newly diagnosed Graves' disease using TCR sequencing and RNA sequencing of peripheral blood. A total of roughly 33 samples were covered by TCR sequencing, comprising around 13 persistent and around 20 newly diagnosed Graves' disease patients. On average, persistent Graves' disease patients in the clinical cohort had been on antithyroid drugs for approximately ten years.

The germline V gene encodes CDR1 SGHRS and CDR2 YFSETQ. CDR3 length: 15 amino acids, cysteine to phenylalanine. The sequence is cut down to CDR3 DNA, 45 bases in frame from base 1. Paper-wide results and their limitations: Patients with persistent disease shared more public clonotypes (about 3,000) than newly diagnosed patients did (around 930). The authors acknowledged the small sample size as a limitation that may reduce accuracy. Sequencing and analysis were restricted to the TCR beta chain. Persistent Graves' disease patients showed lower TCR Shannon entropy and fewer highly expanded clones than newly diagnosed patients, suggesting clonal expansion. Persistent disease showed preferential use of TRBV28, TRBJ1-2 and TRBJ2-5, whereas newly diagnosed disease favored TRBV20-1 and TRBJ2-1. The study examined only peripheral blood because the primary lesion, thyroid tissue, could not be accessed.

The meaning of the sample's time point label: persistent/refractory GD, antithyroid drugs over 5 years with positive TRAb. RNA was extracted from PBMCs in TRIzol for both TCR sequencing and RNA sequencing. Graves' disease was diagnosed according to American Thyroid Association guidelines. The patients came from an endocrinology department in Xi'an, China. Each patient gave roughly 8.4 milliliters of peripheral blood, collected in an EDTA anticoagulant tube. Ficoll Paque Plus density gradient separation was used to isolate PBMCs, and no further T cell sorting was done. RNA quality was checked with an Agilent 2100 Bioanalyzer and agarose gel, and concentration with a NanoDrop 2000. Library creation used multiplex PCR. Sequencing used an Illumina HiSeq 4000. To build TCR beta libraries, CDR3 regions were amplified by Arm-PCR using iRepertoire HTBI primers. Before sequencing, the PCR products went through gel purification. The paper's data handling went like this. Gene usage analysis of CDR3 amino acid clonotypes used the 50 to 70 TRBV and fewer than 15 TRBJ segments found across samples. COPE and FqMerger were used to merge filtered high-quality paired reads into contigs. BLAST was used to align contigs to IMGT TRBV, TRBD and TRBJ reference genes, and CDR3 was defined according to IMGT. Highly expanded clones were defined as clonotypes with a frequency above 0.1%. Shannon entropy served as the measure of repertoire diversity, while the Gini coefficient captured V-J evenness. A clonotype found in more than one individual was treated as public. Using fastp at Q25 and MiXCR, TCRdb reprocessed the public reads and kept productive beta chains. Rows are combined by CDR3 protein, so each entry shows the most common genes and DNA. TCRdb, not the original authors, processed these V and J calls. This sample holds around 430,000 distinct CDR3 sequences; 22% were observed only once. Roughly 13% of the sample goes to the ten largest clones.

The starting material was peripheral blood mononuclear cells (PBMCs), obtained when the disease was refractory, from a patient treated with antithyroid drugs. The chain is assembled from TRBV5-1 and TRBJ2-5; no D segment can be confidently identified. This sequence originates from a female donor with Graves disease. The CDR3 region has the sequence CASSSMLSYQETQYF. The sequence in DNA is TGTGCCAGCAGCTCGATGTTGTCGTACCAAGAGACCCAGTACTTC.